The rows below give T cell receptor beta chains drawn from one sample of a study of cytomegalovirus exposure and HLA in healthy donors. Here immunoSEQ multiplex PCR was the method, and the copy in TCRdb shows in-frame clones only, minus some. The repertoire holds around 150,000 clones, roughly 80% seen once, with roughly 3.6% in the top ten. Sequencing input: PBMCs. The receptors originated from a human donor in good health. The CDR3 runs from the conserved cysteine through the conserved F or W. Fields, in order: V gene, J gene, D gene, clone size, CDR3 DNA, CDR3 protein. D genes are given only for firm matches. Not every row has a clone size; where given, it reads once, few, many or a size class.

TRBV7-9	TRBJ2-7	TRBD1	-	TGTGCCAGCAGCCCTGGACAGGGTTTGTACGAGCAGTACTTC	CASSPGQGLYEQYF
TRBV19	TRBJ2-2	-	-	TGTGCCAGTAGTGTCCACAGTGTGTTCGGGGAGCTGTTTTTT	CASSVHSVFGELFF
TRBV10-1	TRBJ1-3	-	-	TGCGCCAGCAGTGAGTCGGGTCAGGGGAGCTCTGGAAACACCATATATTTT	CASSESGQGSSGNTIYF
TRBV30	TRBJ1-4	-	-	TGTGCCTGGAGTGTACAATTGGGGGCTGGGGAAAAACTGTTTTTT	CAWSVQLGAGEKLFF
TRBV7-6	TRBJ2-7	TRBD1	once	TGTGCCAGCAGCCCTCGACAGGGGCCCGTCTACGAGCAGTACTTC	CASSPRQGPVYEQYF
TRBV4-1	TRBJ2-2	-	-	TGCGCCAGCACCCGGGAAGGGGGAGGGTCCGGGGAGCTGTTTTTT	CASTREGGGSGELFF
TRBV6-5	TRBJ2-7	-	-	TGTGCCAGCAGTTCTTCCGGGACTCAGGGGCAGTACTTC	CASSSSGTQGQYF
TRBV5-1	TRBJ2-7	-	once	TGCGCCAGCAGCGCGGACGGCTCGGGGAACCGCGAGCAGTACTTC	CASSADGSGNREQYF
TRBV7-6	TRBJ2-1	TRBD1	-	TGTGCCAGCAGCTTGGGACAGGGTATCAATGAGCAGTTCTTC	CASSLGQGINEQFF
TRBV5-1	TRBJ2-7	-	once	TGCGCCAGCAGCACGGGGGACGGCCGCGGCGTCTACGAGCAGTACTTC	CASSTGDGRGVYEQYF
TRBV9	TRBJ2-5	TRBD2	once	TGTGCCAGCAGCCCAAGGCTAGCGGGAGGGGAAGAGACCCAGTACTTC	CASSPRLAGGEETQYF
TRBV6-5	TRBJ2-5	TRBD2	-	TGTGCCAGCAGTTACTCAGGTCGGGGGGGCGCAGAGACCCAGTACTTC	CASSYSGRGGAETQYF
TRBV28	TRBJ2-1	TRBD2	-	TGTGCCAGCAGTTTAGCGAAGGGAGAAGCGGGAGCGAATATCAATGAGCAGTTCTTC	CASSLAKGEAGANINEQFF
TRBV6-6	TRBJ1-1	-	-	TGTGCCAGCAGTCCGGGTGAATGTGAAGCTTTCTTT	CASSPGECEAFF
TRBV9	TRBJ2-5	TRBD2	-	TGTGCCAGCAGCGTCAATGGACTAGCAGGGGAGACCCAGTACTTC	CASSVNGLAGETQYF
TRBV7-2	TRBJ1-2	-	-	TGTGCCAGCAGCTTAGACTTCAGGCTGACTAACTATGGCTACACCTTC	CASSLDFRLTNYGYTF
TRBV5-6	TRBJ2-7	-	once	TGTGCCAGCAGCTTGGGAGCAGGTTTTCGGGAGCAGTACTTC	CASSLGAGFREQYF
TRBV13	TRBJ2-7	-	-	TGTGCCAGCAGCCCAGGTTCTTCCTACGAGCAGTACTTC	CASSPGSSYEQYF
TRBV12-5	TRBJ2-1	-	-	TGTGCTAGTGGTTTGGTAGAGAGTGAGCAGTTCTTC	CASGLVESEQFF
TRBV10-3	TRBJ2-1	TRBD2	-	TGTGCCATCAGTTCCGGGACTAGCGGCTACAATGAGCAGTTCTTC	CAISSGTSGYNEQFF
TRBV28	TRBJ2-1	-	-	TGTGCCAGCAGTCACTCAGAGAGAGGGAGATACTCCTACAATGAGCAGTTCTTC	CASSHSERGRYSYNEQFF
TRBV7-2	TRBJ2-2	TRBD1	once	TGTGCCAGCAGCTTAACGGGAGGACAGGGGGCCGGGGAGCTGTTTTTT	CASSLTGGQGAGELFF
TRBV6-1	TRBJ2-3	-	-	TGTGCCAGCGCCCCAGAGCGACTGTACACAGATACGCAGTATTTT	CASAPERLYTDTQYF
TRBV5-1	TRBJ1-5	TRBD1	-	TGCGCCAGCAGCTTGACAGGGGCGGATCAGCCCCAGCATTTT	CASSLTGADQPQHF
TRBV5-1	TRBJ2-7	-	-	TGCGCCAGCTCCAGTGGGGCAGGTTACGAGCAGTACTTC	CASSSGAGYEQYF
TRBV4-1	TRBJ1-1	-	few	TGCGCCAGCAGCCAAGAGGGGCAGGCCCGGGACACTGAAGCTTTCTTT	CASSQEGQARDTEAFF
TRBV21-1	TRBJ2-7	-	-	TGTGCCAGCAGCAGATACCGGGGACAGGGATGCGAGCAGTACTTC	CASSRYRGQGCEQYF
TRBV30	TRBJ1-1	-	once	TGTGCCTGGAGTGTAGCGTGGGGCCCTGAAGCTTTCTTT	CAWSVAWGPEAFF
TRBV6-1	TRBJ1-1	-	-	TGTGCCAGCAGTGAAGTCCCAGAACCCACTGAAGCTTTCTTT	CASSEVPEPTEAFF
TRBV30	TRBJ1-4	-	once	TGTGCCTGGAGTGTACATGGGGTAGGAGGTGAAAAACTGTTTTTT	CAWSVHGVGGEKLFF
TRBV5-4	TRBJ1-1	-	once	TGTGCCAGCAGATCCGCGGGGAACACTGAAGCTTTCTTT	CASRSAGNTEAFF
TRBV7-9	TRBJ1-4	TRBD1	-	TGTGCCAGCAGCTTAGCCGAAGACAGGGGGTGGGATGAAAAACTGTTTTTT	CASSLAEDRGWDEKLFF
TRBV9	TRBJ2-1	-	-	TGTGCCAGCAGCGTGGGTCCTTCTAGCTCCTACAATGAGCAGTTCTTC	CASSVGPSSSYNEQFF